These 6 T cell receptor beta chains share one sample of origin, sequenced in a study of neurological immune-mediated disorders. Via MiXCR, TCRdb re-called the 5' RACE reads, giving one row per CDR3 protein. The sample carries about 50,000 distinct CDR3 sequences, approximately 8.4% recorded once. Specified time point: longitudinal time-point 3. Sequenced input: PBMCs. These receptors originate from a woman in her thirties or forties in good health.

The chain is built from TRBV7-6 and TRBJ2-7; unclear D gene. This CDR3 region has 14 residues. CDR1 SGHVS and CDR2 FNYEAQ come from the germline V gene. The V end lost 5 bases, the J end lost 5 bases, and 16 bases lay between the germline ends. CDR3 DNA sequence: TGTGCCAGCAGCACCCGTCTAGGATCCCACGAGCAGTACTTC. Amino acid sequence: CASSTRLGSHEQYF.

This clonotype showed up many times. The CDR3 coding sequence is TGCAGCGTTGGGCCAGGGGGCTACGAGCAGTACTTC. This encodes CSVGPGGYEQYF. The genes are TRBV29-1 and TRBJ2-7, with 7 nucleotides matching TRBD1. The CDR3 has 12 amino acids. The trim removed 4 bases at V and 3 bases at J, leaving 3 bases unmatched. CDR1 and CDR2 (germline): SQVTM, ANQGSEA.

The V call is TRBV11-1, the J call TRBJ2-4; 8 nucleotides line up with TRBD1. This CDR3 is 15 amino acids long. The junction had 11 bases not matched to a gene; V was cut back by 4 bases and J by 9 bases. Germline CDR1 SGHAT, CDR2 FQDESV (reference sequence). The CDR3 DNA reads TGTGCCAGCAGCTCCAGGGACAGGCAGCCTCCCATTCAGTACTTC. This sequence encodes CASSSRDRQPPIQYF.

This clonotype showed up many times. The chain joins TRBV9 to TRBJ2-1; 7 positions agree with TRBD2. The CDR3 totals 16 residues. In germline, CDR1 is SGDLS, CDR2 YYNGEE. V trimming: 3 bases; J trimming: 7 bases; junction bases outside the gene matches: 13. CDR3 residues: CASSGMGLRSKNEQFF. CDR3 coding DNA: TGTGCCAGCAGCGGCATGGGACTACGGAGTAAAAATGAGCAGTTCTTC. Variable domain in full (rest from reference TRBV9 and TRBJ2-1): DSGVTQTPKHLITATGQRVTLRCSPRSGDLSVYWYQQSLDQGLQFLIQYYNGEERAKGNILERFSAQQFPDLHSELNLSSLELGDSALYFCASSGMGLRSKNEQFFGPGTRLTVL.

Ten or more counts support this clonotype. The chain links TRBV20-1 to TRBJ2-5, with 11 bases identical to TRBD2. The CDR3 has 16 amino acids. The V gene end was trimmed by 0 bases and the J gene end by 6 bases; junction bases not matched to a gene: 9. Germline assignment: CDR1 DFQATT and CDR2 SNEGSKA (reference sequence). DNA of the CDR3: TGCAGTGCTAGAGATCGGGTTAGCGGGGGGGCCCAGACCCAGTACTTC. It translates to CSARDRVSGGAQTQYF.

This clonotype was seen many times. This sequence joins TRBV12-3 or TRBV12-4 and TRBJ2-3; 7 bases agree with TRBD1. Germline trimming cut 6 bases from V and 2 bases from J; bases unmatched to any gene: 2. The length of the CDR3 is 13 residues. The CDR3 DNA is TGTGCCAGCAGCGGACAGGACACAGATACGCAGTATTTT. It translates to CASSGQDTDTQYF.